Shown below are 11 T cell receptor beta chains from a single sample sequenced in a study of T cells in localized non-small cell lung cancer. The table came from immunoSEQ multiplex PCR; TCRdb's copy has only in-frame clones and leaves some out. There are about 18,000 clones in the sample; around 90% occur only once, and 2.5% to 3% lies in the top ten. This material consisted of peripheral blood, taken before any cancer treatment. The source is a woman aged 40-75 years with stage I lung adenocarcinoma.

This chain joins TRBV11-2 and TRBJ2-7; 9 bases map to TRBD1. From germline, CDR1 is SGHAT and CDR2 FQNNGV. This CDR3 region has 14 residues. Germline trimming cut 5 bases from V and 3 bases from J; bases unmatched to any gene: 5. The CDR3 reads CASSVGQGNYEQYF. The DNA of the CDR3 is TGTGCCAGCAGCGTGGGACAGGGCAACTACGAGCAGTACTTC. Drawing the rest from reference TRBV11-2 and TRBJ2-7, the complete variable domain is EAGVAQSPRYKIIEKRQSVAFWCNPISGHATLYWYQQILGQGPKLLIQFQNNGVVDDSQLPKDRFSAERLKGVDSTLKIQPAKLEDSAVYLCASSVGQGNYEQYFGPGTRLTVT.

The chain carries TRBV7-2 and TRBJ1-2; TRBD1 might be the D (5 bases). This CDR3 region has 14 residues. V gave up 4 bases and J gave up 8 bases, with 17 bases separating them. Germline V gene data show CDR1 as SGHTA and CDR2 as FQGNSA. Here the CDR3 reads CASSSRRDRRGYTF. The CDR3 DNA sequence: TGTGCCAGCAGCTCACGCCGGGACCGGCGGGGCTACACCTTC.

The chain uses TRBV11-2 and TRBJ1-4, with 7 bases fitting TRBD1. CDR3 length: 15 amino acids. The V gene's germline CDR1 is SGHAT and CDR2 FQNNGV. The trim removed 5 bases at V and 8 bases at J, leaving 11 bases unmatched. The CDR3 bases are TGTGCCAGCAGCCGGACAGGAGGAGGGGGGGAAAAACTGTTTTTT. Residues: CASSRTGGGGEKLFF.

Notes on this clone: The same CDR3 is also encoded by other DNA sequences in this sample. The CDR3: CANLDTNEQFF. The CDR3 DNA follows: TGTGCCAACCTGGACACCAATGAGCAGTTCTTC. V usage is TRBV2 and J usage is TRBJ2-1; D is possibly TRBD1 (5 bases). This CDR3 region has 11 residues. From germline, CDR1 is SNHLY and CDR2 FYNNEI. V lost 10 bases to trimming and J lost 6 bases, with 10 bases between them.

The chain joins TRBV27 to TRBJ2-2; 8 positions agree with TRBD1. The CDR3 contains 13 residues. After removal of 4 bases from V and 9 bases from J, the junction contained 4 bases not matched to a gene. CDR1 and CDR2 from the germline V gene are MNHEY and SMNVEV (reference sequence). The CDR3 sequence is CASSSAGGWELFF. CDR3 DNA sequence: TGTGCCAGCAGTTCGGCAGGGGGCTGGGAGCTGTTTTTT.

The chain couples TRBV11-2 to TRBJ1-4; D is unclear. This CDR3 region has 12 residues. Per germline, CDR1 SGHAT and CDR2 FQNNGV. Trimming stripped 5 bases from V and 8 bases from J, with 9 bases between. The CDR3 DNA is TGTGCCAGCAGCGCCGACTGGGAAAAACTGTTTTTT. It specifies CASSADWEKLFF.

V is TRBV6-5 and J is TRBJ2-3; 10 positions agree with TRBD2. Germline assignment: CDR1 MNHEY and CDR2 SVGAGI. V lost 2 bases, J lost 2 bases, and 1 base stayed unmatched. CDR3 length: 15 residues. The CDR3 sequence: CASSYGLAATDTQYF. CDR3 bases: TGTGCCAGCAGTTACGGACTAGCGGCCACAGATACGCAGTATTTT.

The chain couples TRBV4-2 to TRBJ2-3, with 9 bases identical to TRBD2. This CDR3 comprises 18 residues. Trimming cost V 0 bases and J 6 bases; bases outside gene matches: 13. Germline CDR1 and CDR2: LGHNA and YNFKEQ. CDR3 DNA: TGTGCCAGCAGCCAAGATCGAGGCGCGGGGGGGCCGATGGATACGCAGTATTTT. Translating gives CASSQDRGAGGPMDTQYF.

The CDR3 nucleotides read TGTGCCAGCAGCTCACAGGGGGGTTCATATACGCAGTATTTT. This encodes CASSSQGGSYTQYF. The chain is built from TRBV5-4 and TRBJ2-3; the match to TRBD1 covers 8 bases. The CDR3 spans 14 residues. V was pared by 3 bases and J by 7 bases, with 7 bases of the junction left unmatched. The germline V gene encodes CDR1 SGHNT and CDR2 YYREEE (reference sequence).

This clone was seen only once. The V call is TRBV28, the J call TRBJ2-7, with unresolved D. CDR3 length: 13 residues. The V gene lost 7 bases and the J gene lost 1 base, with 11 bases spanning the gap. CDR1 is MDHEN and CDR2 is SYDVKM in the germline V gene. CDR3 in amino acids: CASKRTASYEQYF. CDR3 sequence (DNA): TGTGCCAGCAAAAGGACGGCTTCCTACGAGCAGTACTTC.

This rearrangement joins TRBV6-6 to TRBJ1-2; TRBD1 aligns across 11 bases. Germline CDR1 and CDR2: MNHNY and SVGAGI (reference sequence). This CDR3 has 16 residues. V shed 0 bases, J shed 5 bases, and the junction held 5 bases outside the gene matches. The CDR3 region is CASSYSIGTGGYGYTF. Written as DNA, the CDR3 is TGTGCCAGCAGTTACTCGATAGGGACAGGGGGATATGGCTACACCTTC.